This entry lists 19 T cell receptor beta chains sequenced from one sample in a study of cytomegalovirus exposure and HLA in healthy donors. Primers included in the PCR were 60 Vbeta and 13 Jbeta primers. Only in-frame clones appear in the TCRdb table, and some are missing; sequencing was by immunoSEQ multiplex PCR. The data contain over 90,000 clones, approximately 73% of them singletons. Sequences were obtained from PBMCs. Every receptor here comes from a man aged 40-49 years in good health and CMV-seronegative.

The chain has TRBV6-1 and TRBJ1-6; 7 positions match TRBD1. The CDR3 length is 16 residues. V trimming: 4 bases; J trimming: 6 bases; junction bases outside the gene matches: 9. Germline CDR1 and CDR2: MNHNS and SASEGT. The CDR3 spells CASSGYERTGNSPLHF. The DNA of the CDR3 is TGTGCCAGCAGTGGGTATGAGAGGACAGGTAATTCACCCCTCCACTTT.

The rearrangement uses TRBV27 and TRBJ2-7; D is possibly TRBD1 (6 bases). This CDR3 is built from 14 residues. Trimming stripped 6 bases from V and 2 bases from J, with 14 bases between. Per germline, CDR1 MNHEY and CDR2 SMNVEV (reference sequence). This chain's CDR3 is CASRFAGETYEQYF. The CDR3 DNA reads TGTGCCAGCAGATTTGCAGGGGAGACCTACGAGCAGTACTTC.

This clone has a single count. The chain is built from TRBV6-5 and TRBJ2-7, with TRBD1 identical over 8 bases. J gave up 4 bases and V 7 bases, and 6 bases lay outside the gene matches. The V gene's germline CDR1 is MNHEY and CDR2 SVGAGI. The CDR3 totals 13 residues. The CDR3 sequence is CASTPDRGYEQYF. CDR3 DNA sequence: TGTGCCAGCACTCCCGACAGGGGATACGAGCAGTACTTC.

This chain connects TRBV7-2 to TRBJ2-7, with 8 positions matching TRBD1. The CDR3 length is 14 residues. Trimming removed 5 bases from V and 0 bases from J; junction bases left unmatched: 3. Germline V gives CDR1 SGHTA, CDR2 FQGNSA. CDR3 amino acids: CASSRQGSSYEQYF. The CDR3 DNA reads as TGTGCCAGCAGCCGACAGGGGAGCTCCTACGAGCAGTACTTC. Full variable domain (missing parts from reference TRBV7-2 and TRBJ2-7): GAGVSQSPSNKVTEKGKDVELRCDPISGHTALYWYRQSLGQGLEFLIYFQGNSAPDKSGLPSDRFSAERTGGSVSTLTIQRTQQEDSAVYLCASSRQGSSYEQYFGPGTRLTVT.

The rearrangement links TRBV7-3 to TRBJ2-5; D possibly corresponds to TRBD2 (6 bases). The length of the CDR3 is 14 residues. Germline loops: CDR1 SGHTA, CDR2 FQGTGA. V was shortened by 4 bases and J by 2 bases, with 11 bases between the two germline ends. The CDR3 region is CASSSVADQETQYF. The CDR3 DNA follows: TGTGCCAGCAGCTCAGTAGCGGATCAAGAGACCCAGTACTTC.

This sequence joins TRBV27 and TRBJ2-1, with TRBD1 identical over 8 bases. CDR1 is MNHEY and CDR2 is SMNVEV in the germline V gene (reference sequence). The trim removed 2 bases at V and 4 bases at J, leaving 10 bases unmatched. The CDR3 length is 17 residues. CDR3 region: CASSLRTGIYLYNEQFF. CDR3 coding DNA: TGTGCCAGCAGTTTACGGACAGGGATCTACCTATACAATGAGCAGTTCTTC.

CDR3: CASSGTGMGTDTQYF. The DNA for the CDR3 is TGTGCCAGCAGTGGGACAGGGATGGGCACAGATACGCAGTATTTT. The chain couples TRBV2 to TRBJ2-3; 8 bases agree with TRBD1. Germline CDR1 reads SNHLY; CDR2 reads FYNNEI. Trimming took 4 bases from V and 1 from J; bases not matched to a gene: 4. The CDR3 loop spans 15 amino acids.

The chain uses TRBV27 and TRBJ2-7; D may be TRBD1 (5 bases). The germline V gene has CDR1 MNHEY and CDR2 SMNVEV (reference sequence). The ends were cut back, 0 bases at V and 3 bases at J, with 12 bases in the middle. The CDR3 totals 15 residues. CDR3 sequence reads: CASSLSGRVIYEQYF. As DNA, the CDR3 is TGTGCCAGCAGTTTATCCGGCAGGGTCATCTACGAGCAGTACTTC.

The rearrangement joins TRBV28 to TRBJ1-5, with D perhaps matching TRBD1 (5 bases). In germline, CDR1 is MDHEN, CDR2 SYDVKM. V lost 8 bases and J lost 2, with 16 bases in between. The CDR3 covers 15 residues. DNA for the CDR3: TGTGCCAGCCACTCGGGGGTCTCGCGCAATCAGCCCCAGCATTTT. It codes for CASHSGVSRNQPQHF.

V is TRBV5-6 and J is TRBJ2-7, with D unresolved. CDR1 and CDR2 (germline): SGHDT, YYEEEE. Trimming left V 1 base short and J 3 bases short, with 11 bases between. The CDR3 is made up of 14 amino acids. The CDR3 here is CASSLFPGFYEQYF. CDR3 sequence (DNA): TGTGCCAGCAGCTTGTTCCCAGGATTCTACGAGCAGTACTTC. Variable domain in full (rest from reference TRBV5-6 and TRBJ2-7): DAGVTQSPTHLIKTRGQQVTLRCSPKSGHDTVSWYQQALGQGPQFIFQYYEEEERQRGNFPDRFSGHQFPNYSSELNVNALLLGDSALYLCASSLFPGFYEQYFGPGTRLTVT.

V and J are TRBV7-6 and TRBJ2-5, with 11 bases lining up with TRBD1. Per germline, CDR1 SGHVS and CDR2 FNYEAQ. V shed 1 base and J 7 bases; nucleotides not matched to a gene: 11. The CDR3 runs 17 residues. The CDR3 reads CASSLVSGQGAAGTQYF. The CDR3 coding sequence is TGTGCCAGCAGCTTAGTTTCTGGACAGGGGGCCGCCGGGACCCAGTACTTC.

The chain employs TRBV10-3 and TRBJ1-6; 7 bases are shared with TRBD1. The CDR3 loop spans 13 amino acids. Germline trimming cut 10 bases from V and 7 bases from J; bases unmatched to any gene: 7. Germline-derived CDR1 and CDR2 are ENHRY and SYGVKD. In DNA, the CDR3 is TGTGCCACCCGTGACAGGGAAAATTCACCCCTCCACTTT. Its protein is CATRDRENSPLHF.

The table lists this clone with a count of one. This chain connects TRBV7-9 to TRBJ1-2; D not resolved. Germline CDR1 and CDR2: SEHNR and FQNEAQ (reference sequence). There are 15 residues in the CDR3. V was trimmed by 5 bases and J by 7 bases, leaving 20 bases between them. CDR3 residues: CASSLPGAPVSGYTF. CDR3 DNA sequence: TGTGCCAGCAGCCTCCCGGGAGCCCCCGTTAGTGGCTACACCTTC. Complete variable domain (other parts from reference TRBV7-9 and TRBJ1-2): DTGVSQNPRHKITKRGQNVTFRCDPISEHNRLYWYRQTLGQGPEFLTYFQNEAQLEKSRLLSDRFSAERPKGSFSTLEIQRTEQGDSAMYLCASSLPGAPVSGYTFGSGTRLTVV.

The V and J genes are TRBV4-3 and TRBJ2-7; a possible D gene is TRBD1 (6 bases). The CDR3 spans 16 residues. Germline-derived CDR1 and CDR2 are LGHNA and YSLEER. Trimming left V 5 bases short and J 3 bases short, with 20 bases between. The chain's CDR3 is CASSYSITGLNYEQYF. CDR3 nucleotide sequence: TGCGCCAGCAGCTACTCCATTACAGGGTTAAACTACGAGCAGTACTTC.

The V call is TRBV5-1, the J call TRBJ2-2; 8 bases line up with TRBD2. This CDR3 region has 15 residues. Per the germline V gene, CDR1 is SGHRS and CDR2 is YFSETQ. The trim removed 4 bases at V and 6 bases at J, leaving 8 bases unmatched. The CDR3 bases are TGCGCCAGCAGCCCGGGACTAGTTGGGGCCGGGGAGCTGTTTTTT. Protein: CASSPGLVGAGELFF.

This clone was seen a handful of times. The rearrangement links TRBV6-5 to TRBJ1-5; maybe TRBD1 (5 bases). Germline CDR1 reads MNHEY; CDR2 reads SVGAGI. The germline V and J ends were trimmed by 2 bases and 3 bases, with 8 bases remaining between them. The CDR3 is 14 amino acids. Written as DNA, the CDR3 is TGTGCCAGCAGTTACCAGGGATTCAATCAGCCCCAGCATTTT. Translated, it gives CASSYQGFNQPQHF.

This CDR3 reads CASSLTDSYNEQFF. Here the CDR3 DNA reads TGTGCCAGCAGTTTGACAGACTCCTACAATGAGCAGTTCTTC. The V gene is TRBV28, the J gene TRBJ2-1; D perhaps matches TRBD1 (5 bases). Trimming shortened V by 3 bases and J by 0 bases, and 6 bases separated the two germline ends. This CDR3 contains 14 residues. Looked up from germline, CDR1 is MDHEN and CDR2 is SYDVKM.

The chain has TRBV7-7 and TRBJ2-7; tentatively, D is TRBD2 (5 bases). Trimming removed 5 bases from V and 1 base from J, with 9 bases in between. The CDR3 is 13 residues long. Germline CDR1 reads SSHAT; CDR2 reads FNYEAQ (reference sequence). Written as DNA, the CDR3 is TGTGCCAGCAGCCCGGGAACTTCCTACGAGCAGTACTTC. Amino acids: CASSPGTSYEQYF.

The chain uses TRBV27 and TRBJ2-3; 10 nucleotides align to TRBD2. CDR1 and CDR2 (germline): MNHEY, SMNVEV (reference sequence). J lost 2 bases, V lost 8 bases, and 10 bases had no gene match. CDR3 length: 16 residues. The DNA of the CDR3 is TGTGCCAGCCGGTCTAGCGGGGGTGCATACACAGATACGCAGTATTTT. It translates to CASRSSGGAYTDTQYF.